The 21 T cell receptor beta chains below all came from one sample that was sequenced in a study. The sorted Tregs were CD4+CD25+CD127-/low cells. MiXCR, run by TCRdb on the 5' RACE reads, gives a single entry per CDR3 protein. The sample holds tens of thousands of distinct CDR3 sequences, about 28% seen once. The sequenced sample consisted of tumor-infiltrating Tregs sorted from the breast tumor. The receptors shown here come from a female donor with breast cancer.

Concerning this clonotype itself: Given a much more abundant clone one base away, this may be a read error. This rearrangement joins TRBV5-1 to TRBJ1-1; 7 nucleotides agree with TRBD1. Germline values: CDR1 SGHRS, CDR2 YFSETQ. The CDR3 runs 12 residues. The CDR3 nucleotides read TGCGTCAGCAGCCAGGGGGACACTGAAGCTTTCTTT. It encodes CVSSQGDTEAFF. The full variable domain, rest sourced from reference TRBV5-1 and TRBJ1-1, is KAGVTQTPRYLIKTRGQQVTLSCSPISGHRSVSWYQQTPGQGLQFLFEYFSETQRNKGNFPGRFSGRQFSNSRSEMNVSTLELGDSALYLCVSSQGDTEAFFGQGTRLTVV.

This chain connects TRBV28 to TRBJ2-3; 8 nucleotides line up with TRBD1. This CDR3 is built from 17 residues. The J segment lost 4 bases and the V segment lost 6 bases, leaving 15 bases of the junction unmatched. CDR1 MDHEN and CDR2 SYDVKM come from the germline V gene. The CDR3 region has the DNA TGTGCCAGCAGCCCTAATTGGACAGGGCGAAAGCCAGATACGCAGTATTTT. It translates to CASSPNWTGRKPDTQYF.

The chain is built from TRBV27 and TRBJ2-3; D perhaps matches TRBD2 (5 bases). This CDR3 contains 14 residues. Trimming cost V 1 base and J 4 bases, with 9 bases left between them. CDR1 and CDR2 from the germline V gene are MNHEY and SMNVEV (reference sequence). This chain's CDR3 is CASSLWSGADTQYF. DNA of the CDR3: TGTGCCAGCAGTTTATGGAGCGGCGCAGATACGCAGTATTTT.

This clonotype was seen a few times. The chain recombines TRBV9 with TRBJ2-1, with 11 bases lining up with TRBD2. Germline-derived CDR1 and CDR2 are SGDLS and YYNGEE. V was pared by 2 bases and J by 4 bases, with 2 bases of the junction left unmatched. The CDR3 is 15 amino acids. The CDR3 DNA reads TGTGCCAGCAGCGTTTCTAGCGGGGGGTACAATGAGCAGTTCTTC. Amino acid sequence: CASSVSSGGYNEQFF.

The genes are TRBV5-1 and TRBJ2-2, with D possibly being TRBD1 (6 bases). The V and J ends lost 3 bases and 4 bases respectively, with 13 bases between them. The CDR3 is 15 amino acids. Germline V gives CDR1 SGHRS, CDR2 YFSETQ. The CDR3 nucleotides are TGCGCCAGCAGCTATAGAGGGGACACCACCGGGGAGCTGTTTTTT. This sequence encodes CASSYRGDTTGELFF.

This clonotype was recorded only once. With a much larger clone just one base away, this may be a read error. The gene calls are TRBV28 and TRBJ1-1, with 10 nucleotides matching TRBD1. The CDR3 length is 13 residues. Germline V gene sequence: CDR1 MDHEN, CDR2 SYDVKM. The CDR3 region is CASSSTGGVGALF. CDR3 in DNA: TGTGCCAGCAGTTCGACAGGGGGCGTGGGGGCTCTCTTT.

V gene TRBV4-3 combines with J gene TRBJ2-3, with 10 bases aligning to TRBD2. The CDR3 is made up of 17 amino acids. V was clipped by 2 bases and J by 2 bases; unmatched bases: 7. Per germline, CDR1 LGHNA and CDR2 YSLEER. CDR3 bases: TGCGCCAGCAGCCAACCCCGGACTAGCGGTGACACAGATACGCAGTATTTT. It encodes CASSQPRTSGDTDTQYF.

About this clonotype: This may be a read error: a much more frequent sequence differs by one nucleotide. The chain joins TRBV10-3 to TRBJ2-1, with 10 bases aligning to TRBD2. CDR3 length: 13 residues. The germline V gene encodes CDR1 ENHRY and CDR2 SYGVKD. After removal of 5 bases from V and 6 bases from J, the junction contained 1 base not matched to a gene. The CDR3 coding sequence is TGTGCCATCAGTAAGCGGGGGGGCAATGAGCAGTTCTTC. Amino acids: CAISKRGGNEQFF.

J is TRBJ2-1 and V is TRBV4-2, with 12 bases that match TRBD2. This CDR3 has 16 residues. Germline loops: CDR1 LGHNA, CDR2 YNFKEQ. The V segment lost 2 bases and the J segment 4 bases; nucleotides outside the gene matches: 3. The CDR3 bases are TGTGCCAGCAGCCAACGGACTAGCGGGGCGTACAATGAGCAGTTCTTC. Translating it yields CASSQRTSGAYNEQFF.

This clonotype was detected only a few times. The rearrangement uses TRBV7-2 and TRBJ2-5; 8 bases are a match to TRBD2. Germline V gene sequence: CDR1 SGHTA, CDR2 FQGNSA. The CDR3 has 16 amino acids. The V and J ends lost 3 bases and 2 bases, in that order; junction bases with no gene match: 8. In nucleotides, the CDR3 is TGTGCCAGCAGCTTTCGCGGGGGGCGTTCACAAGAGACCCAGTACTTC. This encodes CASSFRGGRSQETQYF. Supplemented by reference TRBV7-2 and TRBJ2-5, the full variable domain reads GAGVSQSPSNKVTEKGKDVELRCDPISGHTALYWYRQSLGQGLEFLIYFQGNSAPDKSGLPSDRFSAERTGGSVSTLTIQRTQQEDSAVYLCASSFRGGRSQETQYFGPGTRLLVL.

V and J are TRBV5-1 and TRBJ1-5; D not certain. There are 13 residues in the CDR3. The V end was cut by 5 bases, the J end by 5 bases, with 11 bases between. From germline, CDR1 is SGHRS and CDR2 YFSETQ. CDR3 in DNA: TGCGCCAGCAGTTCCGACGGTGATCAGCCCCAGCATTTT. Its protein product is CASSSDGDQPQHF.

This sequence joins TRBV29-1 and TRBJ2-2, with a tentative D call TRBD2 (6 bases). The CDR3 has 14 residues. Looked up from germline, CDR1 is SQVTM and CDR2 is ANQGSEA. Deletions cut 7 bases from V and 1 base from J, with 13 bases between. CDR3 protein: CSAQGAGNTGELFF. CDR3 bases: TGCAGCGCCCAGGGAGCGGGGAACACCGGGGAGCTGTTTTTT.

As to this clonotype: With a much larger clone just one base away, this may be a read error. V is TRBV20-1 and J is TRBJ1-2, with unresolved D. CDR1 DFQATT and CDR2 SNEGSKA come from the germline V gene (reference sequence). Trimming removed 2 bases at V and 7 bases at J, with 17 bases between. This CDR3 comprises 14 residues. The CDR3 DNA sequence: TGCAGTGCTAGAAAGCCCTTGGTGAACGGTGGCTACACCTTC. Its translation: CSARKPLVNGGYTF.

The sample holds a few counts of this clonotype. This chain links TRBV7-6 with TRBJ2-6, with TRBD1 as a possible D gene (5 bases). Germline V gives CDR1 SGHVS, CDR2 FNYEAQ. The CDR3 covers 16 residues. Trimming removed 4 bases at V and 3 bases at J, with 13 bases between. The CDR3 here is CASSSGRVDGANVLTF. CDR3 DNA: TGTGCCAGCAGCTCGGGCAGGGTTGATGGGGCCAACGTCCTGACTTTC.

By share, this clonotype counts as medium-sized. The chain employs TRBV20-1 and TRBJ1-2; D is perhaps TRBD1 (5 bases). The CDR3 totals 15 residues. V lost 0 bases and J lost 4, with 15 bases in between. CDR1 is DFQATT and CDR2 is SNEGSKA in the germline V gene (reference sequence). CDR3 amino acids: CSARDRTRNLYGYTF. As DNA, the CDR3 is TGCAGTGCTAGAGATCGGACACGAAACCTCTATGGCTACACCTTC.

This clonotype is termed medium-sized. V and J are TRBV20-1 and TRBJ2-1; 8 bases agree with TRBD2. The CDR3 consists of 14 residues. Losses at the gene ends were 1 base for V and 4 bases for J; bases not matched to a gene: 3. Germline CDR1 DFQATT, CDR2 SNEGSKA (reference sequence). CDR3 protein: CSARGRGVYNEQFF. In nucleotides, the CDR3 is TGCAGTGCTAGAGGGCGGGGGGTATACAATGAGCAGTTCTTC.

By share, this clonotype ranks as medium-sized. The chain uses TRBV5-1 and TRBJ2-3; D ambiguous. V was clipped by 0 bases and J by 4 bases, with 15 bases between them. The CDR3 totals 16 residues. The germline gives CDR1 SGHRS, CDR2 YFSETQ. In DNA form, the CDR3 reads TGCGCCAGCAGCTTGGGAATCAGTCCCTCCGCAGATACGCAGTATTTT. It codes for CASSLGISPSADTQYF. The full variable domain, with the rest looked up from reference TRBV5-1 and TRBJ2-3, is KAGVTQTPRYLIKTRGQQVTLSCSPISGHRSVSWYQQTPGQGLQFLFEYFSETQRNKGNFPGRFSGRQFSNSRSEMNVSTLELGDSALYLCASSLGISPSADTQYFGPGTRLTVL.

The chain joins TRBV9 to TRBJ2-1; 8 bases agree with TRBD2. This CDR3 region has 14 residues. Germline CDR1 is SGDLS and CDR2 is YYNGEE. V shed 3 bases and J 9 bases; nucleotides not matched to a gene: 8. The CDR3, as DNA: TGTGCCAGCAGCGCCAGGACTAGCCCACTTGAGCAGTTCTTC. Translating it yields CASSARTSPLEQFF. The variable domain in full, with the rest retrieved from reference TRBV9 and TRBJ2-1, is DSGVTQTPKHLITATGQRVTLRCSPRSGDLSVYWYQQSLDQGLQFLIQYYNGEERAKGNILERFSAQQFPDLHSELNLSSLELGDSALYFCASSARTSPLEQFFGPGTRLTVL.

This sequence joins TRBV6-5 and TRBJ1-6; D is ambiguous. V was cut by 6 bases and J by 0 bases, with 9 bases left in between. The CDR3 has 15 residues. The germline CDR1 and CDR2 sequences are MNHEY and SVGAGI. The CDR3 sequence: CASRGRSSYNSPLHF. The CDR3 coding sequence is TGTGCCAGCAGGGGCAGGAGCTCCTATAATTCACCCCTCCACTTT.

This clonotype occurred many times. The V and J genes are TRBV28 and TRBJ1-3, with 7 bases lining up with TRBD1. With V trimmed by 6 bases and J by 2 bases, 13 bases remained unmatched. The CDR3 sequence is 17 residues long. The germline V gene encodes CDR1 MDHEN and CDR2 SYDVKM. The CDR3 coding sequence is TGTGCCAGCAGCCTCATAACAGGGGCCACGGCTGGAAACACCATATATTTT. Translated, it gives CASSLITGATAGNTIYF.

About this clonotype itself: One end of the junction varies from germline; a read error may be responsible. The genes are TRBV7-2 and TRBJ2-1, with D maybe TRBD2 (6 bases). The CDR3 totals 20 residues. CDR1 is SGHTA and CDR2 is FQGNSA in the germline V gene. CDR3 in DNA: TGTGCCAGCGGCTTAGCTCCTCTCGTGAGCGGGCCGAGCTCCTACAATGAGCAGTTCTTC. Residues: CASGLAPLVSGPSSYNEQFF. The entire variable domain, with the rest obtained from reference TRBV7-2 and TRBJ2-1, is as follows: GAGVSQSPSNKVTEKGKDVELRCDPISGHTALYWYRQSLGQGLEFLIYFQGNSAPDKSGLPSDRFSAERTGGSVSTLTIQRTQQEDSAVYLCASGLAPLVSGPSSYNEQFFGPGTRLTVL.